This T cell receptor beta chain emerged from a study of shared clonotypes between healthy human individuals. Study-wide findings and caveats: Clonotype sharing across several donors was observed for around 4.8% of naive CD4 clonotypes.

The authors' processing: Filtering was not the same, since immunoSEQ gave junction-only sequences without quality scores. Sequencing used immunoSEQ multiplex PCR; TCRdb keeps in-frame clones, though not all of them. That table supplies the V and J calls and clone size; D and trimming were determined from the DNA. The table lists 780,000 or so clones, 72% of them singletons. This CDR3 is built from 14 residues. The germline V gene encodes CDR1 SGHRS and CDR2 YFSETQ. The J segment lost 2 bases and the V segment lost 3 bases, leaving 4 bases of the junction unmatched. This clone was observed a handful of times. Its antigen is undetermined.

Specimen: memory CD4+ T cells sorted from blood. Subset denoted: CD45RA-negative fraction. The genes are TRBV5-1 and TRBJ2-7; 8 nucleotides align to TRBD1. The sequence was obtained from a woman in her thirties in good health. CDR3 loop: CASSWTGSTYEQYF. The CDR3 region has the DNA TGCGCCAGCAGCTGGACAGGGAGTACCTACGAGCAGTACTTC.